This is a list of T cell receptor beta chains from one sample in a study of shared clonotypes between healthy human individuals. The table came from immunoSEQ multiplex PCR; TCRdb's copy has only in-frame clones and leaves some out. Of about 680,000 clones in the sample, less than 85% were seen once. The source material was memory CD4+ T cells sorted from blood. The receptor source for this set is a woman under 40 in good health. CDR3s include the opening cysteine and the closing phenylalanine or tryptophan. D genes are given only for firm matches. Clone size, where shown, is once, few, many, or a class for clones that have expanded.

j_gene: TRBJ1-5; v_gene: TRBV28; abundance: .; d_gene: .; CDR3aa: CASNLYSNQPQHF; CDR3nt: TGTGCCAGCAATCTCTACAGCAATCAGCCCCAGCATTTT
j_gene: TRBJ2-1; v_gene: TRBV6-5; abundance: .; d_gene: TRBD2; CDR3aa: CASIGWGEGNEQFF; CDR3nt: TGTGCCAGCATCGGATGGGGGGAGGGGAATGAGCAGTTCTTC
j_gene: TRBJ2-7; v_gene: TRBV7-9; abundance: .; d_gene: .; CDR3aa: CASSLRDLYEQYF; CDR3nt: TGTGCCAGCAGCTTAAGGGACCTCTACGAGCAGTACTTC
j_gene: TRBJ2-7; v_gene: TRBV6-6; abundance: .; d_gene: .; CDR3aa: CASSPSVGRQYF; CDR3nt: TGTGCCAGCAGTCCCTCAGTAGGAAGGCAGTACTTC
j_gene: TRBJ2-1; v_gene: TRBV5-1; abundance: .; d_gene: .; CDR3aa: CASSPEAGRTEQFF; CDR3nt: TGCGCCAGCAGCCCCGAGGCGGGGCGGACGGAGCAGTTCTTC
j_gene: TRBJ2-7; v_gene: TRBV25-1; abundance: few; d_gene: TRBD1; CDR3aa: CASSESQGAIYEQYF; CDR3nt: TGTGCCAGCAGTGAATCACAGGGGGCAATCTACGAGCAGTACTTC
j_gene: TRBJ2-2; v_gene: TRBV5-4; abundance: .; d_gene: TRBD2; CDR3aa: CASSLGAGGNTGELFF; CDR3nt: TGTGCCAGCAGCTTGGGAGCGGGAGGGAACACCGGGGAGCTGTTTTTT
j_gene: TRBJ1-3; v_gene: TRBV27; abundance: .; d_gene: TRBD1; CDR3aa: CASKTQGAGNTIYF; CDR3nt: TGTGCCAGCAAAACACAGGGGGCTGGAAACACCATATATTTT
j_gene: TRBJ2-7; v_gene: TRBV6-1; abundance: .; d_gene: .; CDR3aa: CARGATYEQYF; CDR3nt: TGTGCCAGAGGGGCCACCTACGAGCAGTACTTC
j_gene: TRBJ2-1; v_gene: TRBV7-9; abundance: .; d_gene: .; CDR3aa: CASSKVAWGDQFF; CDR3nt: TGTGCCAGCAGCAAAGTAGCCTGGGGAGATCAGTTCTTC
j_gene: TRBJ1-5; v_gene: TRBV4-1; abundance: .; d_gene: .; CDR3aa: CASSQDEGNQPQHF; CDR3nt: TGCGCCAGCAGCCAAGATGAGGGGAACCAGCCCCAGCATTTT
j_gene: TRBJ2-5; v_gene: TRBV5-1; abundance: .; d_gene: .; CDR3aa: CASSSQITRRETQYF; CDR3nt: TGCGCCAGCAGCTCTCAAATCACTAGGAGGGAGACCCAGTACTTC
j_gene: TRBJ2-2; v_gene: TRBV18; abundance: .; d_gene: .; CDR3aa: CASSPEGSGNTGELFF; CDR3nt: TGTGCCAGCTCACCGGAGGGTAGCGGGAACACCGGGGAGCTGTTTTTT
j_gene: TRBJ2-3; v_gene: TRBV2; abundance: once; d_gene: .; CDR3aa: CASSEGRGLEDTQYF; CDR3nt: TGTGCCAGCAGTGAAGGTCGGGGGCTAGAAGATACGCAGTATTTT
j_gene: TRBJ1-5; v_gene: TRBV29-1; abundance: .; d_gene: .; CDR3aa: CSVRGQSNQPQHF; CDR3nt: TGCAGCGTTCGGGGTCAGTCCAATCAGCCCCAGCATTTT
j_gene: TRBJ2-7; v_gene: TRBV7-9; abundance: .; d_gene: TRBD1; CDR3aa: CASSPRGLYEQYF; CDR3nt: TGTGCCAGCAGCCCCAGGGGGCTCTACGAGCAGTACTTC
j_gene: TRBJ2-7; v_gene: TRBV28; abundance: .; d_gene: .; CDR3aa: CASSPIPFGGRSYEQYF; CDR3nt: TGTGCCAGCAGTCCAATCCCCTTTGGGGGGCGATCCTACGAGCAGTACTTC
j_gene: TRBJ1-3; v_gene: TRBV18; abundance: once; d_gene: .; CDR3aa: CASSPGNTIYF; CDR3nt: TGTGCCAGCTCACCCGGAAACACCATATATTTT
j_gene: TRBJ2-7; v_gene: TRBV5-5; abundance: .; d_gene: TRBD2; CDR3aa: CASSSRTSYEQYF; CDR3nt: TGTGCCAGCAGCTCACGGACTAGCTACGAGCAGTACTTC
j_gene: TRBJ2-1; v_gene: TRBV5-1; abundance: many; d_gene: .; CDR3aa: CASSLDRSSYNEQFF; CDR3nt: TGCGCCAGCAGCTTGGACAGGAGCTCCTACAATGAGCAGTTCTTC
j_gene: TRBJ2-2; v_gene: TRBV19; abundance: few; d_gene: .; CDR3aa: CASSIVDGGELFF; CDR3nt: TGTGCCAGTAGTATAGTAGACGGCGGGGAGCTGTTTTTT
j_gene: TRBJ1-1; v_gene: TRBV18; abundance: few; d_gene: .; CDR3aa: CASSLGGADTEAFF; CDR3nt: TGTGCCAGCTCACTTGGAGGTGCGGACACTGAAGCTTTCTTT
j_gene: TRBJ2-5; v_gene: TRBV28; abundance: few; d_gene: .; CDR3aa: CASSLVYQETQYF; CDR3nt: TGTGCCAGCAGTTTAGTGTACCAAGAGACCCAGTACTTC
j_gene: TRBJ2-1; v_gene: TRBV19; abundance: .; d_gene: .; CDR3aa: CASSPRREIYNEQFF; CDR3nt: TGTGCCAGTAGCCCCCGGAGGGAAATCTACAATGAGCAGTTCTTC
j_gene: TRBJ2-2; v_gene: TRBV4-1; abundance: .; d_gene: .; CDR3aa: CASSPDGVNGELFF; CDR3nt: TGCGCCAGCAGCCCCGATGGAGTCAACGGGGAGCTGTTTTTT
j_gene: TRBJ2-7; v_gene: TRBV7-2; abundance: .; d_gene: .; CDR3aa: CASTTSGNTYEQYF; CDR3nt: TGTGCCAGCACCACCTCGGGAAATACCTACGAGCAGTACTTC
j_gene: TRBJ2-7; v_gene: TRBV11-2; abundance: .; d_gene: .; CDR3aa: CASSLGGVSEQYF; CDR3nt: TGTGCCAGCAGCTTAGGAGGGGTCTCCGAGCAGTACTTC
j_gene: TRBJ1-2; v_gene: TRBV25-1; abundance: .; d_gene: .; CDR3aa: CASSDLPGGLNYGYTF; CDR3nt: TGTGCCAGCAGTGACCTCCCCGGAGGCCTGAACTATGGCTACACCTTC
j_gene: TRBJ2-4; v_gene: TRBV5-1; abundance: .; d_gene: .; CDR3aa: CASRDSDRVGGIQYF; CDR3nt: TGCGCCAGCAGAGACTCCGACAGGGTCGGGGGCATTCAGTACTTC
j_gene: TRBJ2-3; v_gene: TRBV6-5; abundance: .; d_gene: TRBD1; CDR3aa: CASSYRGQGHTDTQYF; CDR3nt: TGTGCCAGCAGTTACAGGGGACAGGGGCACACAGATACGCAGTATTTT
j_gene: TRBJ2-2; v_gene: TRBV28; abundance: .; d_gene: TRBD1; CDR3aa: CASSPTDRGPTGELFF; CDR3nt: TGTGCCAGCAGTCCGACCGACAGGGGGCCCACCGGGGAGCTGTTTTTT
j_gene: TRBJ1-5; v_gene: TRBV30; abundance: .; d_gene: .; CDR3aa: CAWNRGGQPQHF; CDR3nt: TGTGCATGGAACCGCGGCGGGCAGCCCCAGCATTTT
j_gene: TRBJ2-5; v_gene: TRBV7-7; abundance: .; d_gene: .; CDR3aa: CASSLAGGRQTQYF; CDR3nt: TGTGCCAGCAGCTTAGCTGGGGGGCGACAGACCCAGTACTTC
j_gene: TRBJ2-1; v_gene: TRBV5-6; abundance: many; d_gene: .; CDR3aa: CASERGRGYNEQFF; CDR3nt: TGTGCCAGCGAGAGGGGGAGAGGGTACAATGAGCAGTTCTTC
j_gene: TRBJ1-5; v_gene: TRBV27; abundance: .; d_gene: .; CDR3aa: CASSSREGQPQHF; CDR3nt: TGTGCCAGCAGTTCCAGGGAAGGCCAGCCCCAGCATTTT
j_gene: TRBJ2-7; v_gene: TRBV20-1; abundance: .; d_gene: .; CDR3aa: CSGTSSHEQYF; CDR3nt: TGCAGCGGAACTAGTTCCCACGAGCAGTACTTC
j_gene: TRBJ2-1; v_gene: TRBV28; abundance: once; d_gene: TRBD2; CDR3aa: CASSQLHGAGAYNEQFF; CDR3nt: TGTGCCAGCAGTCAACTTCACGGAGCGGGAGCCTACAATGAGCAGTTCTTC
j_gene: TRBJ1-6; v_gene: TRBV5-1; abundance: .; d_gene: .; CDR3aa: CASSLVQGQGSPLHF; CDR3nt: TGCGCCAGCAGCTTGGTGCAGGGGCAGGGTTCACCCCTCCACTTT
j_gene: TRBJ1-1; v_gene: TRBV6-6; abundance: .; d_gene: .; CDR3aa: CASSYNGDTEAFF; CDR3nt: TGTGCCAGCAGTTACAACGGAGACACTGAAGCTTTCTTT
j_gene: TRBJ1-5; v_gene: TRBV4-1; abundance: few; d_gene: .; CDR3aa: CASSQEVRRDQPQHF; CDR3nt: TGCGCCAGCAGCCAAGAAGTAAGGAGGGATCAGCCCCAGCATTTT
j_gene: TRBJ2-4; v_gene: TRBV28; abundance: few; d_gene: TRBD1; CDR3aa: CASSLSGQKNIQYF; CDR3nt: TGTGCCAGCAGTTTATCGGGACAGAAAAACATTCAGTACTTC
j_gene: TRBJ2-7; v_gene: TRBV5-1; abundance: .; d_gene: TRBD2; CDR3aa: CASSLGLAGLNEQYF; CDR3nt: TGCGCCAGCAGCTTGGGACTAGCGGGACTAAACGAGCAGTACTTC
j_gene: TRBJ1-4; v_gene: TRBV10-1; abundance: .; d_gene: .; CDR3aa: CASNKGTNEKLFF; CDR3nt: TGCGCCAGCAACAAGGGGACTAATGAAAAACTGTTTTTT
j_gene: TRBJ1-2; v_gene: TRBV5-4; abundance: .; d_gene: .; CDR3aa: CASQPWGGRGYTF; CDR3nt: TGTGCCTCCCAACCATGGGGGGGCCGTGGCTACACCTTC
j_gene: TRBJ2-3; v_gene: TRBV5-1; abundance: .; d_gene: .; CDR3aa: CASSGQPSTDTQYF; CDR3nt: TGCGCCAGCAGCGGACAGCCCAGCACAGATACGCAGTATTTT
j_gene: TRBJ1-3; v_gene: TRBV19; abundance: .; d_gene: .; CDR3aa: CASSETISGNTIYF; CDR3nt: TGTGCCAGTAGTGAGACGATCTCTGGAAACACCATATATTTT
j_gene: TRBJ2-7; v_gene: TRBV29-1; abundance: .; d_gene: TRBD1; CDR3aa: CSVGGQGGQQQYF; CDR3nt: TGCAGCGTCGGGGGACAGGGGGGCCAACAGCAGTACTTC
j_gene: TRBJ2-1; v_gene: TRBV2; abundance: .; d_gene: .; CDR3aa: CASSVEVYSYNEQFF; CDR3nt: TGTGCCAGCAGTGTTGAGGTTTACTCCTACAATGAGCAGTTCTTC
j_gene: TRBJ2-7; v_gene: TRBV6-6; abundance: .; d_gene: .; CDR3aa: CASSPPERGLNEQYF; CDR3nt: TGTGCCAGCAGCCCCCCGGAGAGGGGGTTAAACGAGCAGTACTTC
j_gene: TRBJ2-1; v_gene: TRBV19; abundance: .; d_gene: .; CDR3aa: CASSGPRGPRNEQFF; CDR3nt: TGTGCCAGTAGTGGGCCCCGGGGTCCTCGAAATGAGCAGTTCTTC
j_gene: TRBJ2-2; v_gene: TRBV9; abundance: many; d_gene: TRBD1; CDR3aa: CASSVAGDSTGELFF; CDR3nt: TGTGCCAGCAGCGTAGCTGGGGACAGCACCGGGGAGCTGTTTTTT
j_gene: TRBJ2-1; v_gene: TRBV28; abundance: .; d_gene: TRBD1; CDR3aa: CASSGAGTGSHNEQFF; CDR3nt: TGTGCCAGCAGTGGGGCCGGGACAGGGTCGCACAATGAGCAGTTCTTC
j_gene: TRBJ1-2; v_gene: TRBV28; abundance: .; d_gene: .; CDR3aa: CASSLLPSNWGGYTF; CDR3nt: TGTGCCAGCAGCCTCCTACCGTCGAACTGGGGGGGCTACACCTTC
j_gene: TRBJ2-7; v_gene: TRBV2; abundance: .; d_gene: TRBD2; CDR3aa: CASCSGSGSYEQYF; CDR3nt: TGTGCCAGCTGTAGCGGGAGCGGGTCCTACGAGCAGTACTTC
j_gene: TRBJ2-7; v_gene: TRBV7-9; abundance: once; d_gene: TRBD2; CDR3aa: CASSLATSGEQYF; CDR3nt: TGTGCCAGCAGCTTAGCGACTAGCGGGGAGCAGTACTTC
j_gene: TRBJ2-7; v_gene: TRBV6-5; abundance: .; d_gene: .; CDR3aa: CATGQYSYEQYF; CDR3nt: TGTGCCACTGGGCAGTACTCCTACGAGCAGTACTTC
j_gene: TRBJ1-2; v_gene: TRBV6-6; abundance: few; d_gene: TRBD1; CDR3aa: CASSYNLGQGRGYTF; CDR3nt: TGTGCCAGCAGTTACAACCTCGGACAGGGCCGAGGCTACACCTTC
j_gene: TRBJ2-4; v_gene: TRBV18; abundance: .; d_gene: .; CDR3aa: CASSPWIDGVAKNIQYF; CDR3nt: TGTGCCAGCTCACCATGGATCGACGGGGTAGCCAAAAACATTCAGTACTTC
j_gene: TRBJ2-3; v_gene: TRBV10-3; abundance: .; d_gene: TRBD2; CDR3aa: CAISDYTSGRTDTQYF; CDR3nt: TGTGCCATCAGTGATTATACTAGCGGGCGCACAGATACGCAGTATTTT